The next 26 T cell receptor beta chains were all read from a single sample in a study of shared clonotypes between healthy human individuals (dated by TCRdb to about 2020). The library was produced with the immunoSEQ multiplex PCR assay. This is the immuneACCESS table as TCRdb keeps it, with only in-frame sequences that have V and J called. A part of the clones is gone; compared with another copy, unresolved V genes explain less than half, and the rest is unexplained. This sample holds some 2.3 million clones; roughly 93% were observed only once. The ten most abundant clones make up under 0.45% of the sample. Sequencing was performed on naive CD4+ T cells from PBMCs. This specimen's cell subset or site label, per the study, means: CD45RA+ positively selected. The receptors originated from a young man in good health. Some clones in this sample may be carry-over from other donors' samples.

The chain links TRBV7-3 to TRBJ2-1; 8 bases match TRBD2. V lost 0 bases and J lost 10; bases outside the gene matches: 8. This CDR3 spans 15 amino acids. CDR1 is SGHTA, CDR2 FQGTGA, per germline. CDR3 nucleotide sequence: TGTGCCAGCAGCTTAACTTCCCTAGCGGGCGGGGAGCAGTTCTTC. Encoded protein: CASSLTSLAGGEQFF.

Here the CDR3 reads CASSRRGTGELFF. CDR3 bases: TGTGCCAGCAGCCGGAGAGGGACCGGGGAGCTGTTTTTT. V is TRBV2 and J is TRBJ2-2; perhaps TRBD2 as D (5 bases). Trimming cost V 6 bases and J 5 bases, with 10 bases left between them. CDR1 is SNHLY, CDR2 FYNNEI, per germline. This CDR3 comprises 13 residues.

With regard to this clone: Other DNA sequences in this specimen translate into the identical CDR3. The genes are TRBV15 and TRBJ1-5; tentatively, D is TRBD1 (5 bases). Germline V lookup: CDR1 LNHNV, CDR2 YYDKDF (reference sequence). The CDR3 length is 14 residues. The germline V and J ends were trimmed by 1 base and 4 bases, with 8 bases remaining between them. CDR3 region: CATSRGGSNQPQHF. CDR3 sequence (DNA): TGTGCCACCAGCAGAGGGGGCAGTAATCAGCCCCAGCATTTT.

The gene calls are TRBV11-2 and TRBJ2-2, with a weak D call TRBD1 (5 bases). V was cut by 5 bases and J by 4 bases, with 8 bases left in between. This CDR3 has 13 amino acids. Looked up from germline, CDR1 is SGHAT and CDR2 is FQNNGV. In nucleotides, the CDR3 is TGTGCCAGCAGCCGACAGCTCACCGGGGAGCTGTTTTTT. This encodes CASSRQLTGELFF.

The rearrangement links TRBV27 to TRBJ1-2; weak D call: TRBD1 (6 bases). The CDR3 runs to 17 residues. The V and J ends lost 4 bases and 3 bases respectively, with 21 bases between them. From germline, CDR1 is MNHEY and CDR2 SMNVEV (reference sequence). In DNA form, the CDR3 reads TGTGCCAGCAGTTCCCTCCTACGGACGGGGGCGGACTATGGCTACACCTTC. It specifies CASSSLLRTGADYGYTF.

V gene TRBV11-3 combines with J gene TRBJ2-3, with D perhaps TRBD2 (5 bases). The CDR3 consists of 15 residues. CDR1 SGHNT and CDR2 YENEEA come from the germline V gene. Between the trimmed V and J ends, which lost 1 base and 2 bases, there was a span of 10 bases. The CDR3 DNA sequence: TGTGCCAGCAGCTTAGCCGGCGGACTCACAGATACGCAGTATTTT. Residues: CASSLAGGLTDTQYF. Full variable domain (outside the CDR3, taken from reference TRBV11-3 and TRBJ2-3): EAGVVQSPRYKIIEKKQPVAFWCNPISGHNTLYWYLQNLGQGPELLIRYENEEAVDDSQLPKDRFSAERLKGVDSTLKIQPAELGDSAVYLCASSLAGGLTDTQYFGPGTRLTVL.

The chain employs TRBV27 and TRBJ2-1, with 9 bases lining up with TRBD2. V lost 0 bases and J lost 6; bases outside the gene matches: 6. The CDR3 runs 16 residues. Germline CDR1 reads MNHEY; CDR2 reads SMNVEV (reference sequence). The CDR3 region has the DNA TGTGCCAGCAGTTTATCAGGTAGCGGGAGTGGCAATGAGCAGTTCTTC. Translated, it gives CASSLSGSGSGNEQFF.

J is TRBJ2-5 and V is TRBV28; D might be TRBD2 (6 bases). Germline values: CDR1 MDHEN, CDR2 SYDVKM. The V end lost 4 bases, the J end lost 1 base, and 10 bases lay between the germline ends. CDR3 length: 14 residues. The CDR3 is CASSSGTLQETQYF. As DNA, the CDR3 is TGTGCCAGCAGTTCCGGGACTCTCCAAGAGACCCAGTACTTC.

The chain recombines TRBV6-1 with TRBJ1-2; tentatively, D is TRBD1 (5 bases). Per germline, CDR1 MNHNS and CDR2 SASEGT. Trimming took off 3 bases at V and 8 bases at J, with 16 bases between the two ends. The CDR3 loop spans 14 amino acids. In DNA form, the CDR3 reads TGTGCCAGCAGTGATACTGGGACCAGCCGCGGCTACACCTTC. It yields the protein CASSDTGTSRGYTF.

The V call is TRBV10-1, the J call TRBJ2-2, with a weak D call TRBD1 (6 bases). Trimming removed 0 bases at V and 4 bases at J, with 12 bases between. The CDR3 spans 16 residues. From germline, CDR1 is WNHNN and CDR2 SYGVQD (reference sequence). The CDR3: CASSESRQGCTGELFF. CDR3 nucleotides: TGCGCCAGCAGTGAGTCGAGGCAGGGGTGCACCGGGGAGCTGTTTTTT.

This chain joins TRBV30 and TRBJ2-7; D assignment may be TRBD1 or TRBD2 (5 bases each). The germline CDR1 and CDR2 sequences are GTSNPN and SVGIG (reference sequence). The CDR3 consists of 13 residues. The V end was cut by 3 bases, the J end by 6 bases, with 15 bases between. The CDR3 coding sequence is TGTGCCTGGAGCCCCCTCCCAGGGAGCGAGCAGTACTTC. It specifies CAWSPLPGSEQYF.

As to this clone: Its ends do not fully match the called genes, so a read error is possible. This chain joins TRBV6-1 and TRBJ2-1, with 7 bases fitting TRBD2. This CDR3 spans 11 amino acids. Germline CDR1 MNHNS, CDR2 SASEGT. This CDR3 is CASSEVGTMLF. CDR3 DNA sequence: TGTGCCAGCAGTGAAGTGGGGACTATGCTCTTC.

The V gene is TRBV9, the J gene TRBJ2-6, with D tentatively TRBD2 (5 bases). Trimming removed 2 bases at V and 4 bases at J, with 16 bases between. The CDR3 spans 17 residues. Germline values: CDR1 SGDLS, CDR2 YYNGEE. The CDR3 sequence is CASSVTNRGGGANVLTF. The CDR3 DNA is TGTGCCAGCAGCGTCACCAACCGGGGTGGCGGGGCCAACGTCCTGACTTTC.

V usage is TRBV5-3 and J usage is TRBJ1-5, with a possible D match to TRBD1 (5 bases). TRBV5-3 is filed as an ORF, its function uncertain. This CDR3 comprises 13 residues. The V end lost 9 bases, the J end lost 3 bases, and 13 bases lay between the germline ends. The CDR3 DNA is TGTGCCACGAGGGCAGGGTCCAATCAGCCCCAGCATTTT. Its protein product is CATRAGSNQPQHF.

The J gene is TRBJ2-1, the V gene TRBV28; 7 bases fit TRBD1. This CDR3 comprises 13 residues. The junction had 16 bases not matched to a gene; V was cut back by 8 bases and J by 15 bases. Germline lookup yields CDR1 MDHEN and CDR2 SYDVKM. CDR3 residues: CASLGQELLIPFF. The CDR3 DNA follows: TGTGCCAGCCTCGGACAGGAACTATTGATTCCGTTCTTC.

This chain connects TRBV6-1 to TRBJ1-5; D gene unclear. Trimming took 3 bases from V and 1 from J, leaving 10 bases between them. The CDR3 is 15 residues long. Per germline, CDR1 MNHNS and CDR2 SASEGT. Written as DNA, the CDR3 is TGTGCCAGCAGTGAGGGTTTGCTGAGCAATCAGCCCCAGCATTTT. Translated: CASSEGLLSNQPQHF.

The chain links TRBV7-2 to TRBJ2-4; D is unresolved. V gave up 5 bases and J gave up 12 bases, with 14 bases separating them. This CDR3 region has 12 residues. Germline V CDR1 and CDR2: SGHTA, FQGNSA. CDR3 sequence reads: CASSHEVGYQYF. CDR3 coding DNA: TGTGCCAGCAGCCACGAAGTAGGATATCAGTACTTC. Using reference TRBV7-2 and TRBJ2-4 for the parts outside the CDR3, the full variable domain is GAGVSQSPSNKVTEKGKDVELRCDPISGHTALYWYRQSLGQGLEFLIYFQGNSAPDKSGLPSDRFSAERTGGSVSTLTIQRTQQEDSAVYLCASSHEVGYQYFGAGTRLSVL.

A single count supports this clone. The V gene is TRBV6-1, the J gene TRBJ2-7; 7 bases agree with TRBD1. The CDR3 extends over 13 amino acids. V gave up 6 bases and J gave up 4 bases; unmatched junction bases: 6. Germline CDR1 reads MNHNS; CDR2 reads SASEGT. CDR3 nucleotides: TGTGCCAGCAGCTGGGACAGCTCATACGAGCAGTACTTC. This sequence encodes CASSWDSSYEQYF.

Details on this clone: The identical CDR3 is also encoded by other nucleotide sequences in the sample. The V call is TRBV5-1, the J call TRBJ2-1; unclear D gene. V was shortened by 4 bases and J by 0 bases, with 8 bases between the two germline ends. Germline-derived CDR1 and CDR2 are SGHRS and YFSETQ. This CDR3 spans 14 amino acids. CDR3 region: CASSPPSSYNEQFF. CDR3 bases: TGCGCCAGCAGCCCCCCGAGCTCCTACAATGAGCAGTTCTTC.

The chain recombines TRBV5-1 with TRBJ2-4, with 8 bases lining up with TRBD1. V was clipped by 4 bases and J by 7 bases; unmatched bases: 10. This CDR3 is 15 amino acids long. Germline CDR1 reads SGHRS; CDR2 reads YFSETQ. CDR3 DNA: TGCGCCAGCAGCCAAGGACAGGGAGTGAGGAACATTCAGTACTTC. It encodes CASSQGQGVRNIQYF.

Concerning this clone: Other DNA sequences within the sample encode an identical CDR3. The V and J genes are TRBV5-4 and TRBJ2-5; D is unresolved. V lost 0 bases and J 2 bases, leaving 5 bases between the germline ends. CDR1 SGHNT and CDR2 YYREEE come from the germline V gene (reference sequence). This CDR3 contains 13 residues. For the CDR3, the DNA is TGTGCCAGCAGCTTGGCCGTACAAGAGACCCAGTACTTC. Encoded protein: CASSLAVQETQYF.

The chain links TRBV7-2 to TRBJ2-7; D is ambiguous. Looked up from germline, CDR1 is SGHTA and CDR2 is FQGNSA. The germline V and J ends were trimmed by 4 bases and 3 bases, with 16 bases remaining between them. This CDR3 is built from 15 residues. The CDR3 protein is CASSSMVMVYYEQYF. The DNA for the CDR3 is TGTGCCAGCAGCTCTATGGTCATGGTCTACTACGAGCAGTACTTC.

V usage is TRBV6-5 and J usage is TRBJ2-7, with D unclear. The CDR3 totals 14 residues. V lost 0 bases and J 3 bases, leaving 9 bases between the germline ends. Germline CDR1 reads MNHEY; CDR2 reads SVGAGI. The CDR3 spells CASSYSNLNYEQYF. The DNA of the CDR3 is TGTGCCAGCAGTTACTCGAACTTGAACTACGAGCAGTACTTC.

CDR3 bases: TGTGCCAGTGGTCGGTTGAACAATGAGCAGTTCTTC. As protein: CASGRLNNEQFF. The V call is TRBV6-5, the J call TRBJ2-1; unclear D gene. V was cut by 9 bases and J by 5 bases, with 11 bases left in between. The CDR3 is 12 residues long. Looked up from germline, CDR1 is MNHEY and CDR2 is SVGAGI.

The V gene is TRBV5-4, the J gene TRBJ2-7; D might be TRBD2 (6 bases). Looked up from germline, CDR1 is SGHNT and CDR2 is YYREEE (reference sequence). This CDR3 spans 15 amino acids. V was clipped by 2 bases and J by 6 bases, with 18 bases between them. The CDR3: CASSLIWGEPTEQYF. The DNA of the CDR3 is TGTGCCAGCAGCTTAATTTGGGGGGAGCCTACCGAGCAGTACTTC.

The CDR3 DNA sequence: TGTGCCAGTAGTAGGGTCCGCAATGAGCAGTTCTTC. It codes for CASSRVRNEQFF. The chain recombines TRBV19 with TRBJ2-1, with D uncertain. CDR1 and CDR2 from the germline V gene are LNHDA and SQIVND (reference sequence). V gave up 4 bases and J gave up 6 bases, with 7 bases separating them. This CDR3 spans 12 amino acids.